The entry that follows covers one TCR beta chain sequence. Its matching antigen is unknown. Germline loops: CDR1 LNHDA, CDR2 SQIVND (reference sequence). This CDR3 is 17 amino acids long. V gave up 5 bases and J gave up 3 bases, with 21 bases separating them. Individual TCR cDNA molecules each bore their own unique molecular identifier. MiXCR, applied by TCRdb to the 5' RACE reads, yields one record per CDR3 protein. The profile shows around 9,700 distinct CDR3 sequences, roughly 25% of them singletons. These data are taken from a study of spatial heterogeneity in lung cancer. In the study overall: Among detected sequences, beta-chain ones consistently exceeded alpha-chain ones in number.

Findings and caveats of the study: Whereas they appeared in blood less at follow-up, ubiquitous expanded tumor TCRs appeared there more at resection.

Time point in this sample: sample taken at primary tumor resection. From tumor, nontumor lung or frozen PBMC, whole RNA was taken unsorted for sequencing. Around 68 TRACERx patients with early, untreated non-small cell lung cancer donated samples. The receptor was derived from a female donor with early-stage non-small cell lung cancer. This sample comprised PBMCs, obtained at surgery. The V call is TRBV19, the J call TRBJ2-3; either TRBD1 or TRBD2 may fit D (5 bases each). CDR3 amino acids: CASSPLGTSSATDTQYF. Written as DNA, the CDR3 is TGTGCCAGTAGTCCTCTGGGGACCAGCTCCGCAACAGATACGCAGTATTTT.